The entry below gives a single TCR beta chain sequence along with its context. Antigen: not known. The data are from a study of memory CD4+ T cells and cytomegalovirus serostatus. Study-wide results and caveats: A US-trained random forest predicted CMV serostatus with median AUC around 0.93.

Single viable CD3+CD4+CD8-CD45RO+ cells were sorted as the memory CD4+ T cells. The CDR3 totals 14 residues. The germline V gene has CDR1 SGHRS and CDR2 YFSETQ. The V end lost 7 bases, the J end lost 0 bases, and 12 bases lay between the germline ends. Methods used by the authors: After removing out-of-frame reads, millions of distinct TCRbeta sequences remained. Sequencing used immunoSEQ multiplex PCR; TCRdb keeps in-frame clones, though not all of them. D and trimming come from the DNA, and the V and J calls and clone size come from that table. Of tens of thousands of clones in the sample, 82% were seen once.

The V call is TRBV5-1, the J call TRBJ2-3; D might be TRBD2 (6 bases). The TCR originated in an adult in good health and CMV-seronegative. The sample was memory CD4+ T cells from blood. The CDR3 spells CASDRDSSTDTQYF. Here the CDR3 DNA reads TGCGCCAGCGACCGGGACTCGAGCACAGATACGCAGTATTTT.